The 22 T cell receptor beta chains below all came from one sample that was sequenced in a study of T cells in Graves' hyperthyroidism and ophthalmopathy. TCR beta CDR3 regions were amplified from RNA. Initially, a first-round RT-PCR of the TCR CDR3 employed the HTBI primer set. A single record per CDR3 protein comes from TCRdb applying MiXCR to the multiplex PCR reads. The table lists some 300,000 distinct CDR3 sequences, roughly an eighth of them singletons. Sequences were obtained from blood. Receptor source: a woman aged 35 to 49 with Graves' hyperthyroidism.

Many counts were recorded for this clonotype. The rearrangement uses TRBV20-1 and TRBJ1-2, with 8 bases matching TRBD1. The J segment lost 5 bases and the V segment lost 0 bases, leaving 14 bases of the junction unmatched. CDR3 length: 17 residues. Germline V gene sequence: CDR1 DFQATT, CDR2 SNEGSKA (reference sequence). Here the CDR3 reads CSARDTFSGGPGYGYTF. The CDR3 DNA reads as TGCAGTGCTAGAGACACTTTTTCAGGGGGCCCGGGGTATGGCTACACCTTC.

V gene TRBV3-1 combines with J gene TRBJ2-7, with 10 positions matching TRBD2. Trimming cost V 0 bases and J 6 bases; bases outside gene matches: 8. CDR1 and CDR2 (germline): LGHDT, YNNKEL (reference sequence). The CDR3 has 16 residues. Written as DNA, the CDR3 is TGTGCCAGCAGCCAAGATCTCCGGACTAGCGGATTCGAGCAGTACTTC. Amino acid sequence: CASSQDLRTSGFEQYF.

The V gene is TRBV28, the J gene TRBJ1-2; 8 bases line up with TRBD1. This CDR3 region has 14 residues. Germline values: CDR1 MDHEN, CDR2 SYDVKM. With V trimmed by 5 bases and J by 5 bases, 7 bases remained unmatched. The CDR3 spells CASSGTGTSYGYTF. CDR3 in DNA: TGTGCCAGCAGTGGGACAGGAACTTCTTATGGCTACACCTTC.

The sample holds many counts of this clonotype. The chain couples TRBV3-1 to TRBJ1-1, with 8 bases identical to TRBD1. With 2 bases clipped from V and 4 bases from J, the junction kept 9 bases outside the gene matches. CDR3 length: 16 residues. Looked up from germline, CDR1 is LGHDT and CDR2 is YNNKEL (reference sequence). The CDR3 DNA sequence: TGTGCCAGCAGCCAACCCCGGACAGGGAGGAGCACTGAAGCTTTCTTT. This gives the protein CASSQPRTGRSTEAFF.

This clonotype was picked up many times. The rearrangement joins TRBV5-1 to TRBJ2-5; D unresolved. CDR1 and CDR2 from the germline V gene are SGHRS and YFSETQ. V was cut by 2 bases and J by 5 bases, with 13 bases left in between. The CDR3 is made up of 14 amino acids. DNA of the CDR3: TGCGCCAGCAGCTTCTCGCTATCGTCGGAGACCCAGTACTTC. It encodes CASSFSLSSETQYF.

The chain is built from TRBV18 and TRBJ2-2; either TRBD1 or TRBD2 may supply D (5 bases each). Trimming removed 3 bases from V and 5 bases from J, with 16 bases in between. The CDR3 length is 16 residues. CDR1 and CDR2 from the germline V gene are KGHSH and LQKENI. For the CDR3, the DNA is TGTGCCAGCTCACCGGGCAGGGCTTCGGGAACCGGGGAGCTGTTTTTT. As protein: CASSPGRASGTGELFF.

The CDR3 loop is CASSSGPQNTEAFF. CDR3 DNA sequence: TGTGCCAGCTCATCAGGGCCACAGAACACTGAAGCTTTCTTT. J is TRBJ1-1 and V is TRBV18; D might be TRBD1 (5 bases). The CDR3 has 14 residues. The germline gives CDR1 KGHSH, CDR2 LQKENI. Trimming removed 5 bases at V and 1 base at J, with 11 bases between.

Many counts were recorded for this clonotype. V usage is TRBV5-1 and J usage is TRBJ2-1, with D uncertain. With 4 bases removed from V and 8 bases from J, the gap between germline ends came to 13 bases. The CDR3 is 13 amino acids. CDR1 and CDR2 from the germline V gene are SGHRS and YFSETQ. The CDR3 DNA sequence: TGCGCCAGCAGCCCGTTCTTCGAGGATGAGCAGTTCTTC. Amino acids: CASSPFFEDEQFF.

This chain links TRBV19 with TRBJ1-1, with D hard to call. CDR1 LNHDA and CDR2 SQIVND come from the germline V gene (reference sequence). Trimming shortened V by 3 bases and J by 4 bases, and 9 bases separated the two germline ends. There are 13 residues in the CDR3. CDR3 amino acids: CASSMNWGTEAFF. CDR3 in DNA: TGTGCCAGTAGTATGAATTGGGGCACTGAAGCTTTCTTT.

This clonotype occurred many times. V is TRBV15 and J is TRBJ2-1; TRBD2 is a possible D gene (6 bases). V was clipped by 1 base and J by 0 bases, with 16 bases between them. The germline gives CDR1 LNHNV, CDR2 YYDKDF (reference sequence). The CDR3 is 18 amino acids. The CDR3 region is CATSRGWGEDSSYNEQFF. The CDR3 bases are TGTGCCACCAGCAGAGGGTGGGGGGAGGATAGCTCCTACAATGAGCAGTTCTTC.

There are a few counts of this clonotype. One end of the junction is discordant with germline, which a read error may explain. V and J are TRBV24-1 and TRBJ1-5; D perhaps matches TRBD1 (6 bases). Germline CDR1 reads KGHDR; CDR2 reads SFDVKD. The CDR3 length is 15 residues. The CDR3 DNA reads as TGTGCCGCCAGTGATCGGGGGGGGCTCGATCAGCCCCAGCATTTT. Residues: CAASDRGGLDQPQHF.

This clonotype was counted ten times or more. V usage is TRBV7-2 and J usage is TRBJ2-5; D possibly corresponds to TRBD1 (6 bases). The CDR3 spans 15 residues. The germline gives CDR1 SGHTA, CDR2 FQGNSA. Trimming cost V 5 bases and J 1 base, with 14 bases left between them. The chain's CDR3 is CASSLFQGTQETQYF. The CDR3 region has the DNA TGTGCCAGCAGCCTCTTTCAGGGGACCCAAGAGACCCAGTACTTC. Drawing the rest from reference TRBV7-2 and TRBJ2-5, the complete variable domain is GAGVSQSPSNKVTEKGKDVELRCDPISGHTALYWYRQSLGQGLEFLIYFQGNSAPDKSGLPSDRFSAERTGGSVSTLTIQRTQQEDSAVYLCASSLFQGTQETQYFGPGTRLLVL.

There are many counts of this clonotype. The J gene is TRBJ2-5, the V gene TRBV15; unclear D gene. This CDR3 has 17 amino acids. Trimming took 2 bases from V and 1 from J, leaving 17 bases between them. Per germline, CDR1 LNHNV and CDR2 YYDKDF (reference sequence). Written as DNA, the CDR3 is TGTGCCACCAGCAGACCTACCTCAAGGACGGTCCAAGAGACCCAGTACTTC. It codes for CATSRPTSRTVQETQYF. Full variable domain (rest looked up from reference TRBV15 and TRBJ2-5): DAMVIQNPRYQVTQFGKPVTLSCSQTLNHNVMYWYQQKSSQAPKLLFHYYDKDFNNEADTPDNFQSRRPNTSFCFLDIRSPGLGDTAMYLCATSRPTSRTVQETQYFGPGTRLLVL.

This clonotype was seen only a few times. The J gene is TRBJ1-2, the V gene TRBV28; 7 bases agree with TRBD1. In germline, CDR1 is MDHEN, CDR2 SYDVKM. The CDR3 contains 15 residues. V lost 6 bases to trimming and J lost 4 bases; unmatched junction nucleotides: 11. CDR3 bases: TGTGCCAGCAGCCTCCACCGAGGGGGCGGCTATGGCTACACCTTC. Translated, it gives CASSLHRGGGYGYTF.

This clonotype has a count of ten or more. V is TRBV29-1 and J is TRBJ1-2; the match to TRBD1 covers 9 bases. This CDR3 region has 15 residues. The ends lost 0 bases at V and 6 bases at J; junction bases unmatched: 8. Germline V gives CDR1 SQVTM, CDR2 ANQGSEA. Here the CDR3 reads CSVEERLGQGHGYTF. CDR3 in DNA: TGCAGCGTTGAAGAAAGACTTGGACAGGGGCATGGCTACACCTTC.

This clonotype was picked up many times. This chain links TRBV27 with TRBJ2-3; TRBD2 might be the D (5 bases). The CDR3 is 15 residues long. Trimming pared 6 bases from V and 4 bases from J, leaving 17 bases between. CDR1 MNHEY and CDR2 SMNVEV come from the germline V gene (reference sequence). CDR3 bases: TGTGCCAGCAGCCGGGGTCCAGTAAGCCCAGATACGCAGTATTTT. This gives the protein CASSRGPVSPDTQYF.

The chain recombines TRBV20-1 with TRBJ2-3; weak D call: TRBD1 (6 bases). The V gene lost 5 bases and the J gene lost 2 bases, with 8 bases spanning the gap. The germline V gene encodes CDR1 DFQATT and CDR2 SNEGSKA (reference sequence). The CDR3 contains 12 residues. The CDR3 spells CSAGQNTDTQYF. The CDR3 region has the DNA TGCAGTGCTGGACAGAACACAGATACGCAGTATTTT.

This clonotype was counted between two and nine times. The J gene is TRBJ1-6, the V gene TRBV6-1, with D unclear. The CDR3 covers 13 residues. V lost 4 bases and J 10 bases, leaving 11 bases between the germline ends. CDR1 MNHNS and CDR2 SASEGT come from the germline V gene. The CDR3 DNA reads as TGTGCCAGCAGTGCCCGTTTAGACTCACCCCTCCACTTT. As protein: CASSARLDSPLHF.

This clonotype was recorded once. CDR3 nucleotide sequence: TGTGCCAGCTCACCAGAAATCCGGGACAGGGGTGGCTACACCTTC. Residues: CASSPEIRDRGGYTF. The V and J genes are TRBV18 and TRBJ1-2; 10 bases are shared with TRBD1. This CDR3 spans 15 amino acids. CDR1 is KGHSH, CDR2 LQKENI, per germline. V trimming: 2 bases; J trimming: 7 bases; junction bases outside the gene matches: 7. Supplemented by reference TRBV18 and TRBJ1-2, the full variable domain reads NAGVMQNPRHLVRRRGQEARLRCSPMKGHSHVYWYRQLPEEGLKFMVYLQKENIIDESGMPKERFSAEFPKEGPSILRIQQVVRGDSAAYFCASSPEIRDRGGYTFGSGTRLTVV.

J is TRBJ2-7 and V is TRBV5-1; D is uncertain. Per the germline V gene, CDR1 is SGHRS and CDR2 is YFSETQ. V lost 4 bases, J lost 4 bases, and 15 bases lay in between. CDR3 length: 14 amino acids. The CDR3 coding sequence is TGCGCCAGCAGCCTCGATCGTGCCCAATACGAGCAGTACTTC. This gives the protein CASSLDRAQYEQYF.

This clonotype has ten or more counts. The V and J genes are TRBV15 and TRBJ1-5; perhaps TRBD1 as D (6 bases). This CDR3 comprises 14 residues. The ends were cut back, 1 base at V and 5 bases at J, with 9 bases in the middle. Germline V lookup: CDR1 LNHNV, CDR2 YYDKDF (reference sequence). The DNA of the CDR3 is TGTGCCACCAGCAGAGTAGGGGGGGATCAGCCCCAGCATTTT. Protein sequence: CATSRVGGDQPQHF.

The chain is built from TRBV15 and TRBJ2-7; D remains ambiguous. Trimming left V 0 bases short and J 3 bases short, with 9 bases between. Germline loops: CDR1 LNHNV, CDR2 YYDKDF (reference sequence). This CDR3 spans 14 amino acids. The CDR3 is CATSRDLGSYEQYF. The DNA of the CDR3 is TGTGCCACCAGCAGAGATCTAGGCAGCTACGAGCAGTACTTC.